These 3 T cell receptor beta chains originate from one sample sequenced in a study of blood T cells in healthy people across ages. For the second PCR, which ran for about 6 to 12 cycles, a sample-barcoded 5' primer and a J-beta primer mix were used. Each CDR3 protein gets one entry after TCRdb re-called the 5' RACE reads with MiXCR. Of about 1.8 million distinct CDR3 sequences listed, around half were seen once; the top ten hold roughly 2.1%. The sample comprised blood. These receptors were collected from a woman between 35 and 50 years old in good health.

CDR3 region: CASSPGTPGEGYEQYF. DNA for the CDR3: TGCGCCAGCAGTCCCGGGACGCCTGGTGAAGGCTACGAGCAGTACTTC. This chain uses TRBV4-3 with TRBJ2-7; D is possibly TRBD1 or TRBD2 (5 bases each). Per the germline V gene, CDR1 is LGHNA and CDR2 is YSLEER. V was shortened by 6 bases and J by 3 bases, with 21 bases between the two germline ends. This CDR3 comprises 16 residues.

As to this clonotype: An end of the junction differs from the germline gene, which may be a read error. The V call is TRBV6-4, the J call TRBJ2-1; either TRBD1 or TRBD2 may fit D (5 bases each). Germline values: CDR1 MRHNA, CDR2 SNTAGT. The CDR3 length is 16 residues. The CDR3 DNA is TGTGCCAGCGGTGACCGAGCAGGGAGCTCCTACAATGAGCAGTTCTTC. Amino acid sequence: CASGDRAGSSYNEQFF.

The V and J genes are TRBV20-1 and TRBJ1-2, with D unresolved. This CDR3 contains 13 residues. Trimming left V 3 bases short and J 8 bases short, with 16 bases between. Germline CDR1 DFQATT, CDR2 SNEGSKA (reference sequence). The CDR3 reads CSASRGHPGGYTF. The CDR3 DNA is TGCAGTGCTAGTAGAGGCCACCCGGGGGGCTACACCTTC.